This T cell receptor (beta chain) was sequenced in a study of neoadjuvant nivolumab and ipilimumab in lung cancer. Concerning this clone itself: As yet, its antigen is unknown.

The study's findings and limits: Only two of four nivolumab-treated tumors gained richness and clonality by surgery. Pretherapy blood TCR richness correlated positively with resected tumor richness.

Libraries were prepared by immunoSEQ multiplex PCR; TCRdb keeps only in-frame clonotypes and omits some of them. The table has more than 8,000 clones, approximately 85% seen once. The germline CDR1 and CDR2 sequences are SGHAT and FQNNGV. This CDR3 has 13 residues. Deletions cut 7 bases from V and 8 bases from J, with 14 bases between. The rearrangement uses TRBV11-2 and TRBJ1-4, with TRBD1 as a possible D gene (6 bases). The sequence derives from an adult with non-small cell lung cancer. Source: peripheral blood, taken before neoadjuvant nivolumab, alone or with ipilimumab. The DNA of the CDR3 is TGTGCCAGCAACAACAACGGACAGGAAAAACTGTTTTTT. Translated, it gives CASNNNGQEKLFF.